Shown below are 22 T cell receptor beta chains from a single sample sequenced in a study of cytomegalovirus exposure and HLA in healthy donors. Researchers ran the PCR with 60 Vbeta and 13 Jbeta primers. Produced via immunoSEQ multiplex PCR; TCRdb's table is partial and in-frame only. The repertoire includes under 200,000 clones, roughly 80% of them detected once, and about 4.3% sits in the top ten. The source material was PBMCs. Every receptor here comes from a woman aged 45-65 years in good health and CMV-seropositive.

This clone occurred a few times. The chain has TRBV4-3 and TRBJ1-1; D is perhaps TRBD1 (6 bases). Germline V gives CDR1 LGHNA, CDR2 YSLEER. The CDR3 is 14 residues long. V was clipped by 1 base and J by 1 base, with 7 bases between them. The CDR3 DNA reads as TGCGCCAGCAGCCAAGCGACAGGGAACACTGAAGCTTTCTTT. Protein: CASSQATGNTEAFF.

The chain uses TRBV5-8 and TRBJ2-4, with a tentative D call TRBD2 (5 bases). This CDR3 region has 15 residues. Trimming left V 4 bases short and J 4 bases short, with 15 bases between. Germline assignment: CDR1 SGHTS and CDR2 YDEGEE. CDR3 in amino acids: CASSKGVERKNIQYF. The CDR3 DNA reads TGTGCCAGCAGCAAGGGAGTTGAAAGGAAAAACATTCAGTACTTC.

The chain employs TRBV7-2 and TRBJ1-1; weak D call: TRBD1 (6 bases). The CDR3 is 14 amino acids. Germline assignment: CDR1 SGHTA and CDR2 FQGNSA. The V gene lost 4 bases and the J gene lost 3 bases, with 12 bases spanning the gap. CDR3 amino acids: CASSSQGSYTEAFF. CDR3 DNA: TGTGCCAGCAGCTCCCAGGGGTCGTACACTGAAGCTTTCTTT.

The rearrangement links TRBV7-8 to TRBJ1-2, with 8 positions matching TRBD1. The CDR3 sequence is 15 residues long. Germline CDR1 and CDR2: SGHVS and FQNEAQ. The V segment lost 3 bases and the J segment 3 bases; nucleotides outside the gene matches: 6. The CDR3 sequence is CASSFPGGNDYGYTF. The CDR3, as DNA: TGTGCCAGCAGCTTCCCAGGGGGCAACGACTATGGCTACACCTTC.

The genes are TRBV6-5 and TRBJ1-5, with D hard to call. This CDR3 comprises 11 residues. Germline V gives CDR1 MNHEY, CDR2 SVGAGI. Trimming cost V 6 bases and J 8 bases, with 8 bases left between them. CDR3: CASSPREPQHF. CDR3 DNA: TGTGCCAGCAGCCCTCGGGAGCCCCAGCATTTT.

This clone was detected only a few times. V is TRBV27 and J is TRBJ2-7; 11 bases match TRBD2. The V segment lost 6 bases and the J segment 6 bases; nucleotides outside the gene matches: 7. The germline V gene encodes CDR1 MNHEY and CDR2 SMNVEV (reference sequence). This CDR3 is 14 amino acids long. The CDR3 loop reads CASRGLAGGLEQYF. CDR3 coding DNA: TGTGCCAGCAGGGGATTAGCGGGGGGGCTCGAGCAGTACTTC.

The CDR3 spells CASGGVGVLNNEQFF. DNA for the CDR3: TGTGCCAGCGGGGGCGTAGGGGTATTGAACAATGAGCAGTTCTTC. The gene calls are TRBV6-5 and TRBJ2-1, with D maybe TRBD1 (6 bases). CDR3 length: 15 residues. V was shortened by 8 bases and J by 5 bases, with 19 bases between the two germline ends. Germline V CDR1 and CDR2: MNHEY, SVGAGI.

The CDR3: CASGTKGPSNQPQHF. The CDR3 DNA is TGTGCCAGTGGCACGAAGGGGCCTAGCAATCAGCCCCAGCATTTT. The chain employs TRBV19 and TRBJ1-5, with D possibly TRBD1 on 5 matching bases. Germline assignment: CDR1 LNHDA and CDR2 SQIVND (reference sequence). This CDR3 region has 15 residues. V was clipped by 8 bases and J by 0 bases, with 14 bases between them.

The V and J genes are TRBV27 and TRBJ1-6; tentative D call: TRBD1 (6 bases). V was pared by 6 bases and J by 3 bases, with 15 bases between. The CDR3 totals 16 residues. Germline V gene lookup returns CDR1 MNHEY and CDR2 SMNVEV (reference sequence). CDR3 bases: TGTGCCAGCAGCACCACAGGGACCAACTATAATTCACCCCTCCACTTT. Protein: CASSTTGTNYNSPLHF.

The V gene is TRBV19, the J gene TRBJ2-1; 9 nucleotides match TRBD2. After removal of 2 bases from V and 7 bases from J, the junction contained 9 bases not matched to a gene. The CDR3 is made up of 16 amino acids. CDR1 and CDR2 (germline): LNHDA, SQIVND (reference sequence). The CDR3 loop reads CASSIPGPSGNNEQFF. Here the CDR3 DNA reads TGTGCCAGTAGTATACCCGGACCTAGCGGGAATAATGAGCAGTTCTTC.

The chain recombines TRBV27 with TRBJ1-6, with 8 bases identical to TRBD1. The CDR3 contains 15 residues. CDR1 is MNHEY, CDR2 SMNVEV, per germline (reference sequence). The ends lost 4 bases at V and 7 bases at J; junction bases unmatched: 6. The CDR3 loop is CASSSGTGSNSPLHF. Here the CDR3 DNA reads TGTGCCAGCAGTTCCGGGACAGGTTCAAATTCACCCCTCCACTTT.

The chain employs TRBV4-1 and TRBJ1-5, with a possible D match to TRBD1 (5 bases). This CDR3 has 15 residues. V dropped 0 bases and J dropped 4 bases, with 10 bases sitting between them. Germline CDR1 reads MGHRA; CDR2 reads YSYEKL. The CDR3 spells CASSQDRGRNQPQHF. The CDR3 DNA reads TGCGCCAGCAGCCAAGATCGGGGGAGAAATCAGCCCCAGCATTTT.

CDR3 region: CASSYGLAVSSYEQYF. CDR3 nucleotides: TGTGCCAGCAGCTATGGACTAGCGGTGAGCTCCTACGAGCAGTACTTC. V usage is TRBV7-8 and J usage is TRBJ2-7, with 10 bases identical to TRBD2. Looked up from germline, CDR1 is SGHVS and CDR2 is FQNEAQ. With V trimmed by 4 bases and J by 0 bases, 6 bases remained unmatched. This CDR3 contains 16 residues.

The chain links TRBV29-1 to TRBJ2-5, with 10 nucleotides matching TRBD1. Trimming took 8 bases from V and 5 from J; bases not matched to a gene: 17. Germline V gives CDR1 SQVTM, CDR2 ANQGSEA. CDR3 size: 16 residues. CDR3 in amino acids: CSLTGQGISRGETQYF. CDR3 sequence (DNA): TGCAGCTTGACGGGACAGGGGATATCCCGCGGGGAGACCCAGTACTTC.

The chain employs TRBV25-1 and TRBJ1-1; TRBD1 aligns across 7 bases. V lost 7 bases and J lost 9; bases outside the gene matches: 5. Germline V gene lookup returns CDR1 MGHDK and CDR2 SYGVNS. The CDR3 is made up of 11 amino acids. The CDR3 loop is CASMRGGKAFF. Written as DNA, the CDR3 is TGTGCCAGCATGCGAGGGGGCAAAGCTTTCTTT.

With respect to this clone: Within the sample, other DNA sequences also encode this same CDR3. Here the CDR3 DNA reads TGTGCCAGTAGTATAGGGACATCTAACTATGGCTACACCTTC. As protein: CASSIGTSNYGYTF. The rearrangement uses TRBV19 and TRBJ1-2, with D perhaps matching TRBD1 (5 bases). V was shortened by 1 base and J by 0 bases, with 6 bases between the two germline ends. The germline V gene encodes CDR1 LNHDA and CDR2 SQIVND (reference sequence). This CDR3 is 14 amino acids long.

The chain recombines TRBV25-1 with TRBJ2-7; 7 bases match TRBD1. This CDR3 contains 16 residues. Germline values: CDR1 MGHDK, CDR2 SYGVNS. V lost 4 bases, J lost 5 bases, and 14 bases stayed unmatched. The CDR3 reads CASSGRGLVSLNEQYF. In nucleotides, the CDR3 is TGTGCCAGCAGTGGAAGGGGGCTGGTGTCCTTAAACGAGCAGTACTTC.

The rearrangement joins TRBV6-5 to TRBJ2-7; D possibly corresponds to TRBD2 (6 bases). This CDR3 contains 15 residues. Between the trimmed V and J ends, which lost 6 bases and 3 bases, there was a span of 18 bases. Germline assignment: CDR1 MNHEY and CDR2 SVGAGI. The chain's CDR3 is CASSLRREGYYEQYF. The CDR3 nucleotides are TGTGCCAGCAGCCTCCGGCGGGAAGGGTACTACGAGCAGTACTTC.

The V call is TRBV14, the J call TRBJ2-5; possible D gene TRBD1, 5 bases. This CDR3 has 17 amino acids. Germline values: CDR1 SGHDN, CDR2 FVKESK. The V and J ends lost 2 bases and 1 base respectively, with 17 bases between them. For the CDR3, the DNA is TGTGCCAGCAGCCAAAAGATTCGGTCAGACAGCCAAGAGACCCAGTACTTC. Protein product: CASSQKIRSDSQETQYF. Complete variable domain (other parts from reference TRBV14 and TRBJ2-5): EAGVTQFPSHSVIEKGQTVTLRCDPISGHDNLYWYRRVMGKEIKFLLHFVKESKQDESGMPNNRFLAERTGGTYSTLKVQPAELEDSGVYFCASSQKIRSDSQETQYFGPGTRLLVL.

The rearrangement uses TRBV4-3 and TRBJ2-7; tentatively, D is TRBD1 (6 bases). The CDR3 runs 13 residues. V lost 3 bases and J lost 5, with 11 bases in between. Germline V gene sequence: CDR1 LGHNA, CDR2 YSLEER. The CDR3, as DNA: TGCGCCAGCAGCCACCTACAGGGCAACGAGCAGTACTTC. This sequence encodes CASSHLQGNEQYF.

CDR3 sequence reads: CASSLTTVYNEQFF. As DNA, the CDR3 is TGTGCCAGCAGCTTGACGACTGTGTACAATGAGCAGTTCTTC. V is TRBV11-3 and J is TRBJ2-1; D gene uncertain. V dropped 3 bases and J dropped 4 bases, with 10 bases sitting between them. This CDR3 has 14 residues. Germline CDR1 SGHNT, CDR2 YENEEA.

This rearrangement joins TRBV27 to TRBJ2-3, with 9 bases that match TRBD2. CDR3 length equals 15 residues. CDR1 is MNHEY, CDR2 SMNVEV, per germline (reference sequence). V shed 7 bases, J shed 4 bases, and the junction held 9 bases outside the gene matches. Here the CDR3 reads CASISGLASSDTQYF. CDR3 bases: TGTGCCAGCATTTCAGGACTAGCGTCCTCAGATACGCAGTATTTT.